Included here is one T cell receptor beta chain sequence, with context. This sample is part of a study of immune cell composition in non-small cell lung cancer. The CDR3 is made up of 15 amino acids. V was clipped by 0 bases and J by 4 bases, with 12 bases between them. CDR1 and CDR2 from the germline V gene are LGHNA and YSLEER. Normal lung was taken at the farthest possible site, at least 3 cm from tumour. Sequencing used immunoSEQ multiplex PCR; TCRdb keeps in-frame clones, though not all of them. This sample has over a thousand clones; about 81% occur once, and the top ten carry 9% to 15%. Sequencing was done on a sample of non-adjacent lung tissue. The clonotype comes from a human donor with non-small cell lung cancer. The genes are TRBV4-3 and TRBJ1-2, with D possibly being TRBD1 (5 bases). The CDR3 DNA reads as TGCGCCAGCAGCCAAGACCACGACGGGGGCTATGGCTACACCTTC. The encoded protein is CASSQDHDGGYGYTF.